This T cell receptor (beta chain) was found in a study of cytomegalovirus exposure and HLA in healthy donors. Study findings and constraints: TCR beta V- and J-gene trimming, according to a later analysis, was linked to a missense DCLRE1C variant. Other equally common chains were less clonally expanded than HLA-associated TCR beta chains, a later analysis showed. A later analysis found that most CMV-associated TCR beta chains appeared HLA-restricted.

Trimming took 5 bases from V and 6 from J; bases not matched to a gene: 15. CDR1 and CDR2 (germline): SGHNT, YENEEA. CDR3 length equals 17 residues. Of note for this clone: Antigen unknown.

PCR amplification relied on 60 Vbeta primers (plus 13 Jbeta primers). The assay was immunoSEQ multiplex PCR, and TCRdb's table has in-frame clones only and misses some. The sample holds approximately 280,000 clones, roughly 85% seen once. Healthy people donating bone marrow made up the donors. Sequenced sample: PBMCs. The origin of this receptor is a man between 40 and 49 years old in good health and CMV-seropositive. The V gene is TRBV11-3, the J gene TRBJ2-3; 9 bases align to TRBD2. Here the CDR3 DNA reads TGTGCCAGCAGCCTCCGCAGGGTTAGCGGGAGTTCTGATACGCAGTATTTT. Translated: CASSLRRVSGSSDTQYF.